This passage covers 20 T cell receptor beta chains from one sample sequenced in a study of PD-L1 blockade in urothelial cancer. TCRdb's copy holds only in-frame clones and misses some; the assay was immunoSEQ multiplex PCR. The repertoire holds 65,000 to 90,000 clones, 65% to 85% seen once, with roughly 8.3% in the top ten. Described time point: pretreatment peripheral blood. The sample consisted of PBMCs, taken around atezolizumab (anti-PD-L1) treatment. The receptors originated from an older woman with urothelial cancer.

This chain uses TRBV11-2 with TRBJ2-1; 7 bases align to TRBD1. Per the germline V gene, CDR1 is SGHAT and CDR2 is FQNNGV. The CDR3 is 12 amino acids. The junction had 2 bases not matched to a gene; V was cut back by 4 bases and J by 8 bases. This CDR3 is CASSSRGHEQFF. CDR3 nucleotide sequence: TGTGCCAGCAGCTCAAGGGGGCATGAGCAGTTCTTC.

This CDR3 reads CASSLAGGTNYGYTF. The CDR3 nucleotides read TGTGCCAGCAGCTTGGCAGGGGGCACTAACTATGGCTACACCTTC. The chain is built from TRBV7-9 and TRBJ1-2; 8 bases line up with TRBD1. J lost 0 bases, V lost 3 bases, and 3 bases had no gene match. The CDR3 length is 15 residues. CDR1 and CDR2 (germline): SEHNR, FQNEAQ (reference sequence).

The V gene is TRBV28, the J gene TRBJ1-5; D call uncertain. Trimming shortened V by 3 bases and J by 5 bases, and 11 bases separated the two germline ends. The CDR3 is made up of 14 amino acids. Germline CDR1 reads MDHEN; CDR2 reads SYDVKM. CDR3 nucleotides: TGTGCCAGCAGTTTCTTTGCTCGAGATCAGCCCCAGCATTTT. Protein sequence: CASSFFARDQPQHF.

CDR3 nucleotides: TGTGCCAGCAGCTTAGTTCAGGGGGAGATCAATCAGCCCCAGCATTTT. It is translated as CASSLVQGEINQPQHF. The chain employs TRBV7-9 and TRBJ1-5; 7 nucleotides match TRBD1. This CDR3 region has 16 residues. The germline V gene encodes CDR1 SEHNR and CDR2 FQNEAQ (reference sequence). V trimming: 1 base; J trimming: 3 bases; junction bases outside the gene matches: 6.

The V gene is TRBV4-1, the J gene TRBJ2-7, with D possibly TRBD2 on 5 matching bases. Germline CDR1 and CDR2: MGHRA and YSYEKL. Trimming stripped 4 bases from V and 2 bases from J, with 9 bases between. CDR3 size: 13 residues. CDR3 region: CASSPDGTYEQYF. CDR3 nucleotide sequence: TGCGCCAGCAGCCCAGACGGGACCTACGAGCAGTACTTC.

The J gene is TRBJ1-2, the V gene TRBV11-2; 9 bases fit TRBD1. With 5 bases clipped from V and 11 bases from J, the junction kept 9 bases outside the gene matches. Germline loops: CDR1 SGHAT, CDR2 FQNNGV. CDR3 length equals 13 residues. The CDR3 region has the DNA TGTGCCAGCAGCCGACCGGGACAGGGAAAGTACACCTTC. Encoded protein: CASSRPGQGKYTF.

This clone was observed once. The chain uses TRBV29-1 and TRBJ1-4; D is perhaps TRBD1 (5 bases). V lost 5 bases, J lost 4 bases, and 11 bases lay in between. Germline V gene data show CDR1 as SQVTM and CDR2 as ANQGSEA. This CDR3 spans 13 amino acids. The CDR3 bases are TGCAGCGTTAAGGGGACTTTTAATGAAAAACTGTTTTTT. It is translated as CSVKGTFNEKLFF.

The J gene is TRBJ1-2, the V gene TRBV5-6; D is possibly TRBD1 (6 bases). Trimming pared 0 bases from V and 4 bases from J, leaving 10 bases between. This CDR3 spans 14 amino acids. The germline CDR1 and CDR2 sequences are SGHDT and YYEEEE. CDR3 region: CASSLDRVAYGYTF. In DNA, the CDR3 is TGTGCCAGCAGCTTGGACAGGGTGGCCTATGGCTACACCTTC.

The sample holds one count of this clone. J is TRBJ1-2 and V is TRBV7-2; 8 bases fit TRBD1. CDR1 and CDR2 from the germline V gene are SGHTA and FQGNSA. This CDR3 is 17 amino acids long. V lost 1 base and J lost 0; bases outside the gene matches: 7. CDR3 bases: TGTGCCAGCAGCTTAGGGGCCACAGGGGGTTCTAACTATGGCTACACCTTC. Its protein product is CASSLGATGGSNYGYTF.

The CDR3 protein is CASSPPWLAGGADTQYF. In DNA form, the CDR3 reads TGTGCCAGCAGTCCCCCTTGGCTAGCGGGAGGGGCGGATACGCAGTATTTT. V gene TRBV2 combines with J gene TRBJ2-3; 12 nucleotides align to TRBD2. Germline V lookup: CDR1 SNHLY, CDR2 FYNNEI. Losses at the gene ends were 5 bases for V and 6 bases for J; bases not matched to a gene: 12. This CDR3 region has 17 residues.

CDR3 DNA: TGTGCCAGCAGTTTACAGGGAACCGGGGAGCTGTTTTTT. This translates into CASSLQGTGELFF. The rearrangement joins TRBV27 to TRBJ2-2; a possible D gene is TRBD1 (5 bases). CDR3 size: 13 residues. CDR1 and CDR2 (germline): MNHEY, SMNVEV (reference sequence). V was shortened by 2 bases and J by 5 bases, with 6 bases between the two germline ends.

CDR3 sequence: CASSTRQGAGKAFF. For the CDR3, the DNA is TGTGCCAGCAGTACGCGACAGGGGGCGGGGAAAGCTTTCTTT. The chain employs TRBV27 and TRBJ1-1; 10 bases line up with TRBD1. Germline V gene data show CDR1 as MNHEY and CDR2 as SMNVEV (reference sequence). This CDR3 is built from 14 residues. Trimming took 5 bases from V and 9 from J; bases not matched to a gene: 9.

The CDR3, as DNA: TGTGCCAGCAGCGATACAGGGGGATCAATAGCTTTCTTT. Translation: CASSDTGGSIAFF. This rearrangement joins TRBV7-9 to TRBJ1-1; 8 nucleotides agree with TRBD1. CDR1 is SEHNR, CDR2 FQNEAQ, per germline (reference sequence). This CDR3 is 13 amino acids long. The ends lost 5 bases at V and 10 bases at J; junction bases unmatched: 9.

The V gene is TRBV28, the J gene TRBJ1-5; 9 nucleotides agree with TRBD1. V lost 7 bases to trimming and J lost 5 bases; unmatched junction nucleotides: 9. Per germline, CDR1 MDHEN and CDR2 SYDVKM. CDR3 length: 15 residues. The DNA for the CDR3 is TGTGCCAGCAAACCGGGACAGGGCAACTATCAGCCCCAGCATTTT. This translates into CASKPGQGNYQPQHF.

This sequence joins TRBV19 and TRBJ2-3, with TRBD2 matching over 8 bases. Trimming cost V 3 bases and J 6 bases; bases outside gene matches: 2. This CDR3 has 13 residues. Germline CDR1 and CDR2: LNHDA and SQIVND (reference sequence). The CDR3 nucleotides are TGTGCCAGTAGTATGGGACTAGAGGATACGCAGTATTTT. Translated: CASSMGLEDTQYF.

This clone has a count of ten or more. The chain couples TRBV6-1 to TRBJ1-2, with D hard to call. The germline gives CDR1 MNHNS, CDR2 SASEGT. V shed 1 base and J shed 6 bases, with 9 bases lying between them. The CDR3 has 13 residues. For the CDR3, the DNA is TGTGCCAGCAGTGAAGGTCACGGGGATGGCTACACCTTC. Its protein is CASSEGHGDGYTF.

The chain joins TRBV5-1 to TRBJ2-3, with 7 bases fitting TRBD1. The CDR3 length is 15 residues. Germline V gives CDR1 SGHRS, CDR2 YFSETQ. Unmatched junction bases numbered 4, after V lost 1 base and J lost 2 bases. In nucleotides, the CDR3 is TGCGCCAGCAGCTTGATGGGACAGTACACAGATACGCAGTATTTT. This sequence encodes CASSLMGQYTDTQYF.

The genes are TRBV18 and TRBJ2-1, with 11 bases matching TRBD2. Trimming at V came to 2 bases and at J to 7 bases, leaving 7 bases not matched to a gene. The CDR3 consists of 16 residues. Germline V lookup: CDR1 KGHSH, CDR2 LQKENI. CDR3 DNA sequence: TGTGCCAGCTCACCATTAGCGGGGGGGCAAGTAAATGAGCAGTTCTTC. The encoded protein is CASSPLAGGQVNEQFF. The entire variable domain, with the rest obtained from reference TRBV18 and TRBJ2-1, is as follows: NAGVMQNPRHLVRRRGQEARLRCSPMKGHSHVYWYRQLPEEGLKFMVYLQKENIIDESGMPKERFSAEFPKEGPSILRIQQVVRGDSAAYFCASSPLAGGQVNEQFFGPGTRLTVL.

The chain has TRBV23-1 and TRBJ2-6, with 9 bases aligning to TRBD1. TRBV23-1 counts as an open reading frame of uncertain function. This CDR3 spans 14 amino acids. Here the CDR3 DNA reads TGCTCCTGGGACAGGGTATCTGGGGCCAACGTCCTGACTTTC. It encodes CSWDRVSGANVLTF.

This chain links TRBV5-6 with TRBJ2-3; 8 nucleotides agree with TRBD1. With V trimmed by 2 bases and J by 0 bases, 2 bases remained unmatched. The CDR3 runs to 15 residues. Germline V lookup: CDR1 SGHDT, CDR2 YYEEEE. In DNA, the CDR3 is TGTGCCAGCAGCTTCGGGACAGGTAGCACAGATACGCAGTATTTT. The encoded protein is CASSFGTGSTDTQYF.